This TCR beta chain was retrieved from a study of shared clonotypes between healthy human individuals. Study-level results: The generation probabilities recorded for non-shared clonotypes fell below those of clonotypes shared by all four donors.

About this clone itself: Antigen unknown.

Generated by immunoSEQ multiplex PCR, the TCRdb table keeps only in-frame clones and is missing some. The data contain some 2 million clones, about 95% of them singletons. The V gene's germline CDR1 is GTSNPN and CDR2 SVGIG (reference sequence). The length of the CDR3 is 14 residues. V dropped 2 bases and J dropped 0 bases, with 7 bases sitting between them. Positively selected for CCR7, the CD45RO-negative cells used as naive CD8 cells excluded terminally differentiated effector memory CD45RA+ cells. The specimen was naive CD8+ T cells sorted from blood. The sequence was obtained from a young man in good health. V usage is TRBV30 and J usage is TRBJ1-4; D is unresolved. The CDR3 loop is CAWSPPATNEKLFF. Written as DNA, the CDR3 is TGTGCCTGGAGTCCACCTGCAACTAATGAAAAACTGTTTTTT.